The rows below give T cell receptor beta chains drawn from one sample of a study of regulatory T cells in long-lasting Graves disease. TCRdb re-called the multiplex PCR reads through MiXCR, storing one row per CDR3 protein. The table shows 300,000 to 400,000 distinct CDR3 sequences, with approximately 15% occurring only once. This same sample was also taken into another study, of T cells in Graves' hyperthyroidism and ophthalmopathy.

Sample: peripheral blood mononuclear cells (PBMCs), taken at new diagnosis, from a patient treated with antithyroid drugs. All receptors come from a man aged 40-49 years with Graves disease. Both conserved end residues are part of each CDR3. A D gene is named only where the DNA matches it firmly. Not every row has a clone size; where given, it reads once, few, many or a size class.

j_call v_call clone_size d_call cdr3_aa cdr3_nt
TRBJ2-1 TRBV18 . . CASSLGLRSSYNEQFF TGTGCCAGCTCATTGGGACTGCGGAGCTCCTACAATGAGCAGTTCTTC
TRBJ2-2 TRBV7-9 few . CASSLVLSTGELFF TGTGCCAGCAGCTTAGTACTAAGCACCGGGGAGCTGTTTTTT
TRBJ2-3 TRBV18 many . CASSPVPSSTDTQYF TGTGCCAGCTCACCCGTACCCTCTAGCACAGATACGCAGTATTTT
TRBJ2-3 TRBV20-1 once . CSARGLMRGSTDTQYF TGCAGTGCTAGGGGTCTCATGAGGGGGAGCACAGATACACAGTATTTT
TRBJ2-1 TRBV6-1 many . CASSAGPTYNNEQFF TGTGCCAGCAGCGCTGGTCCTACGTACAACAATGAGCAGTTCTTC
TRBJ1-1 TRBV24-1 . . CATSDGPRNTEAFF TGTGCCACCAGTGACGGACCGCGAAACACTGAAGCTTTCTTT
TRBJ1-6 TRBV28 many . CASRHNSPLHF TGTGCCAGCAGGCACAATTCACCCCTCCACTTT
TRBJ2-7 TRBV4-1 few TRBD1 CASSRTGGYYEQYF TGCGCCAGCAGTCGGACAGGGGGTTACTACGAGCAGTACTTC
TRBJ1-6 TRBV19 . . CASSPRRDSAYNSPLHF TGTGCCAGTAGCCCCCGTCGTGACAGCGCCTATAATTCACCCCTCCACTTT
TRBJ2-7 TRBV27 once TRBD1 CASSLRDRGLGEQYF TGTGCCAGCAGTTTAAGGGACAGGGGGCTCGGCGAGCAGTACTTC
TRBJ1-4 TRBV7-9 . TRBD1 CASSLILRDRGRLEEKLFF TGTGCCAGCAGTCTCATATTACGGGACAGGGGGCGCTTAGAAGAAAAACTGTTTTTT
TRBJ1-5 TRBV19 . . CASSTGADDGQPQHF TGTGCCAGTAGTACGGGGGCGGATGATGGTCAGCCCCAGCATTTT
TRBJ2-5 TRBV13 few . CASSSQNYQETQYF TGTGCCAGCAGCTCCCAGAACTATCAAGAGACCCAGTACTTC
TRBJ1-2 TRBV20-1 few . CSATEQGYGYTF TGCAGTGCCACCGAGCAGGGCTATGGCTACACCTTC
TRBJ1-5 TRBV7-8 many . CASSSAITPPLEDSNQPQHF TGTGCCAGCAGCTCCGCGATAACCCCGCCTCTCGAAGATAGCAATCAGCCCCAGCATTTT
TRBJ2-7 TRBV30 many TRBD2 CAWTAGPGEQYF TGTGCCTGGACAGCGGGGCCAGGCGAGCAGTACTTC
TRBJ2-2 TRBV11-2 many . CASSRRGGSLGLFF TGTGCCAGCAGCCGGCGTGGTGGGTCCCTGGGGCTGTTTTTT
TRBJ1-5 TRBV25-1 . . CAPRGRGEGNQPQHF TGTGCCCCCCGGGGTAGGGGGGAGGGCAATCAGCCCCAGCATTTT
TRBJ1-1 TRBV7-2 . . CASSLVVRGGAFF TGTGCCAGCAGCTTAGTAGTTAGGGGAGGCGCTTTCTTT
TRBJ2-3 TRBV24-1 many . CATSDLKDSTDTQYF TGTGCCACCAGTGATTTGAAGGACAGCACAGATACGCAGTATTTT
TRBJ1-2 TRBV19 few . CASSIPRGGGNYGYTF TGTGCCAGTAGTATCCCCCGAGGGGGAGGCAACTATGGCTACACCTTC
TRBJ2-7 TRBV28 many TRBD2 CASSLAGAYEQYF TGTGCCAGCAGTCTAGCGGGGGCCTACGAGCAGTACTTC
TRBJ2-7 TRBV5-4 many . CASSRGVSYEQYF TGTGCCAGCAGCAGGGGCGTCTCCTACGAGCAGTACTTC
TRBJ2-1 TRBV4-2 many TRBD1 CASSQEDRATYNEQFF TGTGCCAGCAGCCAAGAAGACAGGGCCACTTACAATGAGCAGTTCTTC
TRBJ2-3 TRBV2 many TRBD1 CASSGDRGTDTQYF TGTGCCAGCAGCGGCGACAGGGGGACAGATACGCAGTATTTT
TRBJ2-7 TRBV20-1 . TRBD2 CSAPRTSGTSYEQYF TGCAGTGCTCCTCGGACTAGCGGGACCTCCTACGAGCAGTACTTC
TRBJ2-7 TRBV4-2 many . CASSQGPQGEQYF TGTGCCAGCAGCCAAGGTCCTCAGGGCGAGCAGTACTTC
TRBJ2-2 TRBV7-2 many . CASRIEGGELFF TGTGCCAGCAGGATAGAGGGCGGGGAGCTGTTTTTT
TRBJ2-7 TRBV10-3 few TRBD2 CAIQPGLAESEQYF TGTGCCATACAACCGGGACTAGCGGAATCCGAGCAGTACTTC
TRBJ2-1 TRBV7-2 . TRBD2 CASSLVGTSGAQNEQFF TGTGCCAGCAGCTTAGTGGGGACTAGCGGGGCTCAGAATGAGCAGTTCTTC
TRBJ1-4 TRBV12-3/TRBV12-4 many . CASSFGGGPNEKLFF TGTGCCAGCAGTTTCGGGGGAGGGCCTAATGAAAAACTGTTTTTT
TRBJ2-7 TRBV11-2 . TRBD2 CASSPWGLAGPGGEQYF TGTGCCAGCAGCCCGTGGGGACTAGCGGGCCCCGGGGGCGAGCAGTACTTC
TRBJ2-7 TRBV9 . TRBD2 CASSRAGGKGEQYF TGTGCCAGCAGCCGAGCGGGGGGTAAAGGGGAGCAGTACTTC